This TCR beta chain was sequenced in a study of shared clonotypes between healthy human individuals. Overall study: The plates for each donor numbered three CD4 naive, three CD4 memory, two CD8 naive and one CD8 memory. Overall study results and limits: Memory subsets generally showed lower estimated richness than naive subsets. A reduction in generation probabilities was seen for non-shared clonotypes relative to those shared by all four donors.

This CDR3 comprises 13 residues. V was trimmed by 4 bases and J by 4 bases, leaving 10 bases between them. Germline-derived CDR1 and CDR2 are SGHTA and FQGNSA. Negatively enriched CD4+ T cells were divided by CD45RA into naive and memory. TCRdb's copy holds only in-frame clones and misses some; the assay was immunoSEQ multiplex PCR. The sample lists some 2,500,000 clones; 80% to 95% were seen once. As concerns this clone: What it recognizes is unknown.

The sequencing input was naive CD4+ T cells from PBMCs. Subset indicated: CD45RA+ positively selected. The sequence came from a man aged 18 to 29 in good health. Some clones in this sample may be carry-over from other donors' samples. The chain links TRBV7-2 to TRBJ2-5; no clear D gene. The CDR3 reads CASSSQTRETQYF. In nucleotides, the CDR3 is TGTGCCAGCAGCTCCCAGACCCGAGAGACCCAGTACTTC. The variable domain in full, completed from reference TRBV7-2 and TRBJ2-5, reads GAGVSQSPSNKVTEKGKDVELRCDPISGHTALYWYRQSLGQGLEFLIYFQGNSAPDKSGLPSDRFSAERTGGSVSTLTIQRTQQEDSAVYLCASSSQTRETQYFGPGTRLLVL.